This T cell receptor (beta chain) was obtained from a study of T cell changes during pregnancy in multiple sclerosis. Assay used: immunoSEQ multiplex PCR; TCRdb lists only in-frame clones, some missing. Here the sample spans roughly 93,000 clones, about 91% being singletons. The CDR3 is 12 amino acids. Trimming cost V 8 bases and J 2 bases; bases outside gene matches: 1. Germline values: CDR1 MNHEY, CDR2 SMNVEV (reference sequence). In this sample, this clone turned up a few times. J is TRBJ2-7 and V is TRBV27; 9 bases agree with TRBD1. The TCR comes from a female donor with multiple sclerosis, enrolled in a pregnancy study. Here the sequenced sample was peripheral blood, taken before pregnancy. The DNA of the CDR3 is TGTGCCAGCCGGACAGGGGCCTACGAGCAGTACTTC. It codes for CASRTGAYEQYF.